This T cell receptor beta chain was documented in a study of blood T cell repertoires in COVID-19 (dated by TCRdb to the early 2020s). The study in broad terms: The collaborator samples originated in the United States, Italy and Spain and spanned the acute and convalescent phases of COVID-19. The prospective study material was composed of cDNA or gDNA derived from T cells, B-cell-depleted T cells, or PBMCs. Deeply sampled blood TCRbeta repertoires from subjects exposed to, actively infected with, or recovered from COVID-19 were included in the dataset. The repertoires were made available in a free public database intended to serve as a resource for research on the immune response to SARS-CoV-2. Samples were obtained from the ongoing ImmuneRACE study (first 160 participants) and from some 1,300 subjects provided by 6 global collaborators. Nearly every sample came with metadata listing a de-identified subject ID, COVID-19 status, age in years and sex. Where available, HLA class I and class II types were taken from metadata supplied by the sample provider and were not determined by assay-based typing.

The germline V gene gives CDR1 as MNHEY and CDR2 as SVGAGI. CDR3 length: 14 amino acids, cysteine to phenylalanine. The kept DNA is CDR3 alone, 42 bases in frame from the first base. V drops 9 bases and J drops 1 base, leaving 10 bases in between. The collaborating institutions used their own protocols to collect whole blood in K2EDTA tubes. For TCRbeta analysis, collaborators shipped samples as frozen whole blood, isolated PBMCs, or DNA extracted from either of those sample types. What the work shows at the level of the full study, not this receptor alone: How much clinical and demographic metadata was included differed by source and by participant, and the metadata was provided uncurated.

Note on this clone: It lacks a known antigen. Base quality data are lacking; no much larger clone is found one base away.

TCRbeta CDR3 regions were amplified from genomic DNA by means of the immunoSEQ Assay, a bias-controlled multiplex PCR. On the study's bioinformatics: The number of nucleated cells in each sample was estimated from the amplification of reference gene primers within the assay. To quantify the absolute abundance of each unique TCRbeta CDR3 rearrangement, sequence reads were collapsed and filtered. Productive Simpson clonality was computed per sample as the square root of Simpson's diversity index over productive rearrangements. This immuneACCESS table, as held by TCRdb, lists in-frame sequences with V and J called but not all clones. Of the missing ones, under half trace to an unresolved V gene in checked studies; the others have no known cause. The DNA was the basis for D and trimming; V, J and clone size are from that table. The table for this sample lists about 100,000 clones; approximately 86% of them were counted only once. Around 6.9% of the sample belongs to the ten largest clones.

The origin of this receptor is a woman aged 55 to 70 with acute or convalescent COVID-19. Input material: peripheral blood. The chain links TRBV6-5 with TRBJ2-6, with TRBD1 as a weak D call on 5 bases. The CDR3 is CASMTASGANVLTF. The DNA sequence is as follows: TGTGCCAGTATGACAGCATCTGGGGCCAACGTCCTGACTTTC.